The clone carrying this TCR beta chain was seen a handful of times. Amplification targeted TCR beta CDR3 regions from RNA transcripts. HTBI primers drove first-round RT-PCR of the TCR CDR3. TCRdb called the multiplex PCR reads again in MiXCR, with one record for every CDR3 protein. Of approximately 270,000 distinct CDR3 sequences listed, roughly 15% are singletons. The record originates from a study of T cells in Graves' hyperthyroidism and ophthalmopathy. Deletions cut 5 bases from V and 4 bases from J, with 15 bases between. The CDR3 has 15 amino acids. From germline, CDR1 is SGHVS and CDR2 FQNEAQ. The TCR comes from a woman in her thirties or forties with Graves' hyperthyroidism that later progressed to Graves' ophthalmopathy. The sample taken for sequencing was blood. V gene TRBV7-8 combines with J gene TRBJ1-5; D not resolved. This CDR3 reads CASSDDTARNQPQHF. The CDR3 DNA reads TGTGCCAGCAGCGATGACACGGCGCGAAATCAGCCCCAGCATTTT. Based on the CDR3 plus reference TRBV7-8 and TRBJ1-5, the full variable domain is GAGVSQSPRYKVAKRGQDVALRCDPISGHVSLFWYQQALGQGPEFLTYFQNEAQLDKSGLPSDRFFAERPEGSVSTLKIQRTQQEDSAVYLCASSDDTARNQPQHFGDGTRLSIL.